This T cell receptor (beta chain) was captured in a study of graft-versus-host responses after intestinal transplantation. Looking at the study overall: Isolated intestinal, liver-intestinal, or multivisceral transplants had been given to the recipients. Points from the study as a whole: Researchers found GvH clones in recipient marrow, and some showed up first in ileum or blood. Allograft graft-versus-host to host-versus-graft clonal ratios ran high in patients with graft-donor T cell macrochimerism.

Generated by immunoSEQ multiplex PCR, the TCRdb table keeps only in-frame clones and is missing some. The data show approximately 77,000 clones, around 92% seen once. CDR3 length: 14 residues. The germline CDR1 and CDR2 sequences are SNHLY and FYNNEI. The V gene lost 9 bases and the J gene lost 4 bases, with 13 bases spanning the gap. This clone is a singleton in its sample. Antigen specificity is unknown. The sample here was PBMCs, taken 98 days after intestinal transplantation. The chain recombines TRBV2 with TRBJ2-6, with D uncertain. This clonotype originated in a human patient who received an intestinal transplant, so some T cells may come from the graft donor. The CDR3 loop is CASHKVDGANVLTF. CDR3 bases: TGTGCCAGTCATAAGGTGGACGGGGCCAACGTCCTGACTTTC.